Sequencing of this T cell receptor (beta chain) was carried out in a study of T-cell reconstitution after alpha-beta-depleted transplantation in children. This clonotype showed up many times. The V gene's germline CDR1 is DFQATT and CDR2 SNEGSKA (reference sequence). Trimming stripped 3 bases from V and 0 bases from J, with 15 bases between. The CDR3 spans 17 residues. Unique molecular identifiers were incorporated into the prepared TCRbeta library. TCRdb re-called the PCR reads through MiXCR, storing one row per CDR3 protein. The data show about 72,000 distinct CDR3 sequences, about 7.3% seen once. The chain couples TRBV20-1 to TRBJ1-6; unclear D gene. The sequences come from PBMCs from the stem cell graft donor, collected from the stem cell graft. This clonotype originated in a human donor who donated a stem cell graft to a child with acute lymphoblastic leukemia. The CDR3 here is CSASANVPSSYNSPLHF. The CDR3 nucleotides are TGCAGTGCTAGTGCAAACGTCCCGAGCTCCTATAATTCACCCCTCCACTTT.